This is a list of T cell receptor beta chains from one sample in a study of blood T cell repertoires in COVID-19. Sequencing was performed with immunoSEQ multiplex PCR; in TCRdb, only in-frame clones are kept and a portion is missing. The sample lists 40,000 to 50,000 clones; 76% were seen once. Material: peripheral blood. The source is a man in his sixties or seventies with active or convalescent COVID-19. Both conserved end residues are part of each CDR3. The D gene is left open where the match is weak. Where a row states a size, it is once, few, many or the class of an expanded clone; other rows omit it.

. TRBJ1-6 TRBV4-1 few TGCGCCAGCAGCCAAGATTTGGGGAAGGGGAATTCACCCCTCCACTTT CASSQDLGKGNSPLHF
. TRBJ2-2 TRBV14 . TGTGCCAGCAGCCGCTCCAGGGGCGGGCACACCGGGGAGCTGTTTTTT CASSRSRGGHTGELFF
. TRBJ2-3 TRBV6-6 . TGTGCCAGCAGGAGTCCTTACGATACGCAGTATTTT CASRSPYDTQYF
. TRBJ1-1 TRBV3-1/TRBV3-2 . TGTGCCAGCAGCCAAGGATACACGAACACTGAAGCTTTCTTT CASSQGYTNTEAFF
TRBD1 TRBJ2-7 TRBV5-1 . TGCGCCAGCAGCTCCGGGACAGGGGAGGAAGAGCAGTACTTC CASSSGTGEEEQYF
TRBD2 TRBJ2-2 TRBV9 . TGTGCCAGCAGCAGAGGACTAGCGGGGGACTCGAACACCGGGGAGCTGTTTTTT CASSRGLAGDSNTGELFF
. TRBJ1-1 TRBV2 . TGTGCCAGCAGTGAAACGCCCCGGACTGAAGCTTTCTTT CASSETPRTEAFF
TRBD1 TRBJ1-2 TRBV5-4 . TGTGCCAGCAGCTTCCGGACAGGAAGGTATGGCTACACCTTC CASSFRTGRYGYTF
. TRBJ1-1 TRBV2 . TGTGCCAGCAGTGAATCTCCCCGTCCGGTCTTT CASSESPRPVF
. TRBJ1-5 TRBV19 . TGTGCCAGTAGTCTACAGGGAAGTCAGCCCCAGCATTTT CASSLQGSQPQHF
. TRBJ1-3 TRBV29-1 . TGCAGCGTTGAAGGAGGACAGCCTGTCGGAAACACCATATATTTT CSVEGGQPVGNTIYF
. TRBJ2-3 TRBV2 . TGTGCCAGCCTAGGGGCGGTCAGCACAGATACGCAGTATTTT CASLGAVSTDTQYF
TRBD2 TRBJ2-1 TRBV11-2 . TGTGCCAGCAGCTTATCTAGCGGGGGGTACAATGAGCAGTTCTTC CASSLSSGGYNEQFF
TRBD1 TRBJ1-4 TRBV28 once TGTGCCAGCAGTCGGGACAGGGGGAACGAAAAACTGTTTTTT CASSRDRGNEKLFF
. TRBJ1-1 TRBV6-5 . TGTGCCAGCAGGAGACAGTTCATGAACACTGAAGCTTTCTTT CASRRQFMNTEAFF
TRBD1 TRBJ1-5 TRBV6-5 . TGTGCCAGTAAACCGGGACAGGGTAATAATCAGCCCCAGCATTTT CASKPGQGNNQPQHF
TRBD2 TRBJ2-2 TRBV30 . TGTGCCTGGAGTGTGGGACTAGTGGGGACCGGGGAGCTGTTTTTT CAWSVGLVGTGELFF
. TRBJ1-3 TRBV6-5 . TGTGCCAGCAGTACCCCAGGGACTGGAAACACCATATATTTT CASSTPGTGNTIYF
. TRBJ1-3 TRBV6-6 . TGTGCCAGCATCCGGAGCTCTGGAAACACCATATATTTT CASIRSSGNTIYF
TRBD2 TRBJ2-3 TRBV5-1 . TGCGCCAGCAGCTCCGGGACTAGCGGGGCCGGCACAGATACGCAGTATTTT CASSSGTSGAGTDTQYF
. TRBJ2-3 TRBV30 . TGTGCCTGGAGTGTATTGGCCACCCCAGATACGCAGTATTTT CAWSVLATPDTQYF
. TRBJ1-1 TRBV5-1 . TGCGCCAGCACCTTTGCCCCCGGGGTAATGAACACTGAAGCTTTCTTT CASTFAPGVMNTEAFF
TRBD2 TRBJ2-3 TRBV5-8 . TGTGCCAGCTCCCGGGCTGGCGTTCTAGCGGGGGATAGCACAGATACGCAGTATTTT CASSRAGVLAGDSTDTQYF
. TRBJ1-1 TRBV30 once TGTGCCTGGAGTGCGGAGGCGAACACTGAAGCTTTCTTT CAWSAEANTEAFF
TRBD2 TRBJ2-2 TRBV19 . TGTGCCAGTAAGCGGGGGGCCAGCAACACCGGGGAGCTGTTTTTT CASKRGASNTGELFF
TRBD1 TRBJ2-7 TRBV15 . TGTGCCACCAGCAGAGATCGAGGGACAGGCGAGCAGTACTTC CATSRDRGTGEQYF
. TRBJ2-1 TRBV20-1 . TGCAGTGCTAGTGCCCTCCCTGTCAATGAGCAGTTCTTC CSASALPVNEQFF
. TRBJ1-6 TRBV2 few TGTGCCAGCAAGGGGTCACGTAATTCACCCCTCCACTTT CASKGSRNSPLHF
TRBD1 TRBJ1-2 TRBV28 . TGTGCCAGCAGTCCGGCCGGGACAGCCTATGGCTACACCTTC CASSPAGTAYGYTF
. TRBJ2-5 TRBV9 . TGTGCCAGCAGCGTAGGAGCGAGAGGGCAAGAGACCCAGTACTTC CASSVGARGQETQYF
TRBD1 TRBJ1-2 TRBV5-1 . TGCGCCAGCAGACCGGGACAGGGGGCGTATGGCTACACCTTC CASRPGQGAYGYTF
. TRBJ2-1 TRBV28 . TGTGCCAGCAGTTCCCCGGTGGCGGGATCGACCAATGAGCAGTTCTTC CASSSPVAGSTNEQFF
. TRBJ1-6 TRBV6-5 . TGTGCCAGCAATTCCGCGGGGCCCCTCCGGTCACCCCTCCACTTT CASNSAGPLRSPLHF
. TRBJ2-7 TRBV2 . TGTGCCAGCAGGGACCCCGCTTCGCTAGCGCGCTCCTACGAGCAGTACTTC CASRDPASLARSYEQYF
. TRBJ1-1 TRBV2 . TGTGCCAGCAGTGTCAGGGCCACCCTAATGAACACTGAAGCTTTCTTT CASSVRATLMNTEAFF
. TRBJ1-5 TRBV25-1 . TGTGCCAGCAGTGCCGGACAGTTTAGCAATCAGCCCCAGCATTTT CASSAGQFSNQPQHF